This TCR beta chain is drawn from a study of blood T cells in healthy people across ages. The CDR3 has 13 amino acids. V shed 4 bases and J 7 bases; nucleotides not matched to a gene: 6. Germline lookup yields CDR1 SQVTM and CDR2 ANQGSEA. Alongside a J-beta primer mix, a sample-barcoded 5' primer served in a second PCR lasting 7 to 11 cycles. From the 5' RACE reads, TCRdb called clonotypes with MiXCR, one entry per CDR3 protein. The sample has roughly 1,500,000 distinct CDR3 sequences, roughly 45% seen once. This clonotype was seen a handful of times. Its antigen is undetermined. Study-level points and caveats: Roughly linearly, TCR beta diversity per million T cells fell as age increased.

Sequencing was done on a sample of blood. This clonotype was obtained from a woman under 30 in good health. This chain links TRBV29-1 with TRBJ2-1, with 8 bases fitting TRBD2. CDR3 in amino acids: CSVVQRERNEQFF. The CDR3 DNA follows: TGCAGCGTTGTCCAGCGGGAGCGGAATGAGCAGTTCTTC.